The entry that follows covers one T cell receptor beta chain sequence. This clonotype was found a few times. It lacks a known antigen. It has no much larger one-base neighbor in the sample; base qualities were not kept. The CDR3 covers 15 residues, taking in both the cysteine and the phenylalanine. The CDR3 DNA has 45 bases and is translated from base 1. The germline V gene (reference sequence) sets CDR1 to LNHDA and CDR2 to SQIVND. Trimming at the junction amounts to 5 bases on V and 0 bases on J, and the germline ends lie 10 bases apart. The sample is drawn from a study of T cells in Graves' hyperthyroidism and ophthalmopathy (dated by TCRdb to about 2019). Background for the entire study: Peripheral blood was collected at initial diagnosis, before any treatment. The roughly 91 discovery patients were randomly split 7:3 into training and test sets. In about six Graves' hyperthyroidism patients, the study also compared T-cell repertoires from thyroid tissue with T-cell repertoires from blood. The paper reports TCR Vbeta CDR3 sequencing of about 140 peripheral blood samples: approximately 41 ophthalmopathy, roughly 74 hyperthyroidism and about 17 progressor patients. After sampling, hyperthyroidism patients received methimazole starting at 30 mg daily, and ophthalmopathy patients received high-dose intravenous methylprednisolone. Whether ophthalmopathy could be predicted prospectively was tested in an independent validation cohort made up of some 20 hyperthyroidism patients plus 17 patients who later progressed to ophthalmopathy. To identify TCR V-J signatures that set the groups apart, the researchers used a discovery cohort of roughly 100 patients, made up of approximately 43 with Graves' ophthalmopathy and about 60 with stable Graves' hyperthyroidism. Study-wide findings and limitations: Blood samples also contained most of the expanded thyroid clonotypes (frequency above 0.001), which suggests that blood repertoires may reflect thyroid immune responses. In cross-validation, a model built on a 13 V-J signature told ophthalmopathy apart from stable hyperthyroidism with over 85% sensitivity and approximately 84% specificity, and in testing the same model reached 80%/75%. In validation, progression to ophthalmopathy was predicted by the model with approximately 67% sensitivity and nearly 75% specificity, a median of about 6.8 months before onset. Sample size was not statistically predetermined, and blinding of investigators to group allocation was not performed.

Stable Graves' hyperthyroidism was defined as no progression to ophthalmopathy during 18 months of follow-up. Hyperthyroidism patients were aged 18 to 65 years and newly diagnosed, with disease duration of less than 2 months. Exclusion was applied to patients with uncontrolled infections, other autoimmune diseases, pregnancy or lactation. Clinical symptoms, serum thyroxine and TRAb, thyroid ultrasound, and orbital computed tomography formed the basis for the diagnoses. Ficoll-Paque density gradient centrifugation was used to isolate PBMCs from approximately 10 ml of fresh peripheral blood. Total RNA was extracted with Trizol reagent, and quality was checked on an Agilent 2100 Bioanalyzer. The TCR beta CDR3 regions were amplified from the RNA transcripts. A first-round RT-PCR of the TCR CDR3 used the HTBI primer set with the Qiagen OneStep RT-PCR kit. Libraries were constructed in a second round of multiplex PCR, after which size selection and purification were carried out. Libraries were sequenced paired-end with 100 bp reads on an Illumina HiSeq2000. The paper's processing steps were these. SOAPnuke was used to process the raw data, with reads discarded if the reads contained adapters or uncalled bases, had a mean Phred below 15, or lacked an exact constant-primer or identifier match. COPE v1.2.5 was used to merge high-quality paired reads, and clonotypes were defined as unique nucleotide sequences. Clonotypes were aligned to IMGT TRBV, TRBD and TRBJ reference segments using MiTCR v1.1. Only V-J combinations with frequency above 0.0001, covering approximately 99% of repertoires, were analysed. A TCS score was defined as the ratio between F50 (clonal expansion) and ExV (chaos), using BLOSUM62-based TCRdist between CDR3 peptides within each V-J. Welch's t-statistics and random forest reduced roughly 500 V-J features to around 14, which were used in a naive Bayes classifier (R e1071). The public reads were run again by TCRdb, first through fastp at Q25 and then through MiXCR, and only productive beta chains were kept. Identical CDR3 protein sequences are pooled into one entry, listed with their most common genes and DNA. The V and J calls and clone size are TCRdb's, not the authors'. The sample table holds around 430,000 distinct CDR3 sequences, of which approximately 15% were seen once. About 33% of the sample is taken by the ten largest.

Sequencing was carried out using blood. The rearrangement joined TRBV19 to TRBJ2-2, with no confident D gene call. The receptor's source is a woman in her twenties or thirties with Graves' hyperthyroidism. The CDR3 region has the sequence CASSPATPNTGELFF. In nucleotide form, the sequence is TGTGCCAGTAGTCCCGCGACCCCGAACACCGGGGAGCTGTTTTTT.